This T cell receptor (beta chain) is drawn from a study of cytomegalovirus exposure and HLA in healthy donors. Looked up from germline, CDR1 is LGHNA and CDR2 is YNFKEQ. The CDR3 spans 19 residues. Trimming at V came to 3 bases and at J to 1 base, leaving 7 bases not matched to a gene. The PCR had 60 Vbeta and 13 Jbeta primers. Measured with immunoSEQ multiplex PCR; TCRdb has only the in-frame clones, and not every one. The data show approximately 160,000 clones, with roughly 79% seen just once and roughly 7% held by the top ten. Turning to this clone: Its antigen remains unidentified.

The study, taken as a whole, reports: Reported results showed that the classifier diagnosed cytomegalovirus status with high specificity and sensitivity. The authors considered a cluster of highly shared sequence variants likely to be a sequencing artifact.

The sequencing sample was made of PBMCs. The sequence derives from a woman aged 35 to 49 in good health and CMV-seropositive. This rearrangement joins TRBV4-2 to TRBJ2-2; the match to TRBD2 covers 14 bases. The CDR3 coding sequence is TGTGCCAGCAGCCATTATGGTGGGACTAGCGGGGGGAACACCGGGGAGCTGTTTTTT. This codes for CASSHYGGTSGGNTGELFF.